The 28 T cell receptor beta chains listed next were all sequenced from one sample in a study of beta chain bispecific antibodies for T cell cancers. Study-wide results and limits: Most targeted TRBV signal came from the leukemia cell line cells, not normal T cells.

Their recognized antigens are unknown. Blood mononuclear cells were expanded for around three days using either OKT3 anti-CD3 antibody or CD3/CD28 beads. TCRdb re-called the 5' RACE reads with MiXCR, one entry per CDR3 protein. The sample lists about 9,000 distinct CDR3 sequences, roughly 2.2% seen once, with approximately 70% in the top ten. Sequencing was performed on T cells from a healthy donor cultured with Jurkat leukemia cells, taken from a culture containing an anti-CD19 bispecific antibody. Source of these receptors: a human donor in good health. Some clones in this sample may be carry-over from other donors' samples.

The chain joins TRBV20-1 to TRBJ2-5, with a possible D match to TRBD2 (7 bases). This CDR3 has 13 residues. V lost 5 bases and J lost 5, with 15 bases in between. CDR1 and CDR2 (germline): DFQATT, SNEGSKA (reference sequence). The CDR3 sequence: CSAGWGGMETQYF. The DNA of the CDR3 is TGCAGTGCTGGGTGGGGGGGCATGGAGACCCAGTACTTC.

At least ten counts were recorded for this clonotype. The CDR3 nucleotides read TGTGCCATCAGCGGGGGACTAGCGACTACGAACACCGGGGAGCTGTTTTTT. Its protein is CAISGGLATTNTGELFF. V gene TRBV10-3 combines with J gene TRBJ2-2, with 10 bases matching TRBD2. Germline lookup yields CDR1 ENHRY and CDR2 SYGVKD. V dropped 6 bases and J dropped 0; count of bases not matched to a gene: 7. The CDR3 covers 17 residues.

This clonotype is medium-sized in the sample. J is TRBJ2-1 and V is TRBV10-2, with 7 bases that match TRBD1. V dropped 9 bases and J dropped 5; count of bases not matched to a gene: 10. The germline gives CDR1 WSHSY, CDR2 SAAADI. The CDR3 contains 14 residues. The DNA for the CDR3 is TGCGCCAGTAAACGGACAGGCACAAACAATGAGCAGTTCTTC. This codes for CASKRTGTNNEQFF.

This clonotype has a count of ten or more. This chain uses TRBV29-1 with TRBJ1-1, with D perhaps matching TRBD1 (6 bases). Germline CDR1 is SQVTM and CDR2 is ANQGSEA. This CDR3 is 12 amino acids long. The V end lost 7 bases, the J end lost 0 bases, and 9 bases lay between the germline ends. The CDR3 sequence is CSAQGMNTEAFF. CDR3 DNA: TGCAGCGCCCAGGGGATGAACACTGAAGCTTTCTTT. Full variable domain (missing parts from reference TRBV29-1 and TRBJ1-1): SAVISQKPSRDICQRGTSLTIQCQVDSQVTMMFWYRQQPGQSLTLIATANQGSEATYESGFVIDKFPISRPNLTFSTLTVSNMSPEDSSIYLCSAQGMNTEAFFGQGTRLTVV.

This clonotype was detected only a few times. The V gene is TRBV6-1, the J gene TRBJ1-2, with D maybe TRBD1 (5 bases). The CDR3 is 13 residues long. In germline, CDR1 is MNHNS, CDR2 SASEGT. V was shortened by 3 bases and J by 8 bases, with 13 bases between the two germline ends. CDR3 in DNA: TGTGCCAGCAGTGACAGGCAGGGTATAGGCTACACCTTC. Its translation: CASSDRQGIGYTF.

The rearrangement uses TRBV6-1 and TRBJ2-1; 8 bases are shared with TRBD1. CDR1 MNHNS and CDR2 SASEGT come from the germline V gene. V lost 6 bases and J lost 0; bases outside the gene matches: 4. CDR3 size: 15 residues. The CDR3: CASRPGQASYNEQFF. The CDR3 DNA sequence: TGTGCCAGCAGGCCGGGACAGGCCTCCTACAATGAGCAGTTCTTC.

This clonotype appeared many times. V usage is TRBV7-9 and J usage is TRBJ2-2; D is ambiguous. Trimming shortened V by 3 bases and J by 2 bases, and 7 bases separated the two germline ends. The length of the CDR3 is 14 residues. Germline lookup yields CDR1 SEHNR and CDR2 FQNEAQ (reference sequence). CDR3 sequence: CASSFGGNTGELFF. CDR3 coding DNA: TGTGCCAGCAGCTTTGGCGGCAACACCGGGGAGCTGTTTTTT. Based on the CDR3 plus reference TRBV7-9 and TRBJ2-2, the full variable domain is DTGVSQNPRHKITKRGQNVTFRCDPISEHNRLYWYRQTLGQGPEFLTYFQNEAQLEKSRLLSDRFSAERPKGSFSTLEIQRTEQGDSAMYLCASSFGGNTGELFFGEGSRLTVL.

This clonotype was detected many times. The genes are TRBV5-6 and TRBJ2-1; D is unclear. The germline V gene has CDR1 SGHDT and CDR2 YYEEEE. This CDR3 region has 13 residues. V was shortened by 4 bases and J by 6 bases, with 11 bases between the two germline ends. DNA for the CDR3: TGTGCCAGCAGCGGGCCAGGTGGCAATGAGCAGTTCTTC. Its translation: CASSGPGGNEQFF.

The rearrangement joins TRBV30 to TRBJ2-3; the D gene could be TRBD1 or TRBD2 (6 bases each). The length of the CDR3 is 14 residues. CDR1 is GTSNPN and CDR2 is SVGIG in the germline V gene (reference sequence). The V end was cut by 3 bases, the J end by 9 bases, with 19 bases between. Here the CDR3 DNA reads TGTGCCTGGAGAAAACGGGGGCCCCCCCACACGCAGTATTTT. This translates into CAWRKRGPPHTQYF.

This clonotype was recorded many times. The chain uses TRBV27 and TRBJ1-4; D not resolved. V lost 8 bases and J lost 2, with 15 bases in between. Germline CDR1 is MNHEY and CDR2 is SMNVEV (reference sequence). The CDR3 contains 15 residues. In nucleotides, the CDR3 is TGTGCCAGCGGCCCCCGGGTGGGGACTAATGAAAAACTGTTTTTT. Its protein is CASGPRVGTNEKLFF.

Ten or more counts support this clonotype. The chain uses TRBV6-5 and TRBJ2-2; D is uncertain. CDR1 is MNHEY and CDR2 is SVGAGI in the germline V gene. The CDR3 has 17 amino acids. Trimming stripped 5 bases from V and 2 bases from J, with 18 bases between. The CDR3 loop is CASSRPRILTNTGELFF. The CDR3 region has the DNA TGTGCCAGCAGTCGACCGCGGATCCTAACAAACACCGGGGAGCTGTTTTTT.

As for this clonotype: Compared with germline, one end of the junction differs, possibly owing to a read error. J is TRBJ2-3 and V is TRBV28; D is possibly TRBD2 (6 bases). Germline CDR1 is MDHEN and CDR2 is SYDVKM. This CDR3 is 16 amino acids long. The CDR3 DNA follows: TGTGACAGCAGTTTAGCGGCTAGAGGATACACAGATACGCAGTATTTT. This gives the protein CDSSLAARGYTDTQYF. The whole variable domain, remainder taken from reference TRBV28 and TRBJ2-3, is DVKVTQSSRYLVKRTGEKVFLECVQDMDHENMFWYRQDPGLGLRLIYFSYDVKMKEKGDIPEGYSVSREKKERFSLILESASTNQTSMYLCDSSLAARGYTDTQYFGPGTRLTVL.

This clonotype was detected ten times or more. The chain joins TRBV4-2 to TRBJ2-2, with a tentative D call TRBD2 (5 bases). The germline V gene has CDR1 LGHNA and CDR2 YNFKEQ. The V end was cut by 4 bases, the J end by 4 bases, with 16 bases between. CDR3 length equals 16 residues. Here the CDR3 DNA reads TGTGCCAGCAGCCTCATACATTCGACTATCACCGGGGAGCTGTTTTTT. It is translated as CASSLIHSTITGELFF.

This clonotype occurred many times. The chain joins TRBV6-1 to TRBJ2-2, with a weak D call TRBD2 (7 bases). This CDR3 is 15 amino acids long. V gave up 4 bases and J gave up 4 bases, with 13 bases separating them. Germline lookup yields CDR1 MNHNS and CDR2 SASEGT. The CDR3 sequence: CASSVSGEGTGELFF. The CDR3 DNA reads TGTGCCAGCAGTGTGTCAGGGGAGGGCACCGGGGAGCTGTTTTTT.

At least ten counts were recorded for this clonotype. The chain combines TRBV5-5 with TRBJ1-5; 8 positions match TRBD1. Losses at the gene ends were 1 base for V and 3 bases for J; bases not matched to a gene: 3. The length of the CDR3 is 15 residues. The V gene's germline CDR1 is SGHKS and CDR2 YYEKEE (reference sequence). CDR3 bases: TGTGCCAGCAGCTTGTTGACAGGGGACAATCAGCCCCAGCATTTT. This encodes CASSLLTGDNQPQHF.

This clonotype was seen many times. The germline gene is not matched at one end of the junction; a read error may be the cause. The chain is built from TRBV5-1 and TRBJ2-1; 7 bases line up with TRBD2. This CDR3 is 12 amino acids long. Germline V gene sequence: CDR1 SGHRS, CDR2 YFSETQ. The DNA of the CDR3 is TGCGCCACCAGCCCGGGGGGTAATGAGCAGTTCTTC. This codes for CATSPGGNEQFF.

This clonotype was recorded at least ten times. J is TRBJ2-7 and V is TRBV5-1; possible D gene TRBD1, 5 bases. Trimming removed 4 bases at V and 1 base at J, with 18 bases between. Germline CDR1 and CDR2: SGHRS and YFSETQ. The CDR3 length is 16 residues. The CDR3 coding sequence is TGCGCCAGCAGCCATTCGACAGTCAGCCGTTCCTACGAGCAGTACTTC. Translation gives CASSHSTVSRSYEQYF.

This clonotype was found many times. V is TRBV2 and J is TRBJ2-1; tentative D call: TRBD2 (6 bases). V was cut by 8 bases and J by 10 bases, with 21 bases left in between. CDR1 SNHLY and CDR2 FYNNEI come from the germline V gene. The CDR3 totals 14 residues. DNA of the CDR3: TGTGCCAGCTGTTGGGACGGGGGAACTGGGGAGCAGTTCTTC. As protein: CASCWDGGTGEQFF.

This clonotype was found many times. This chain links TRBV19 with TRBJ2-5, with D unclear. V lost 0 bases and J lost 3, with 5 bases in between. Per germline, CDR1 LNHDA and CDR2 SQIVND (reference sequence). The CDR3 is 13 amino acids. CDR3 amino acids: CASSIDFEETQYF. The CDR3 DNA reads TGTGCCAGTAGTATAGATTTTGAAGAGACCCAGTACTTC.

This clonotype was seen many times. The gene calls are TRBV5-1 and TRBJ2-1; TRBD1 matches at 7 bases. This CDR3 is built from 15 residues. CDR1 and CDR2 from the germline V gene are SGHRS and YFSETQ. The ends lost 0 bases at V and 8 bases at J; junction bases unmatched: 8. The CDR3 DNA sequence: TGCGCCAGCAGCTTGGTACAGGGGAATTTGGATGAGCAGTTCTTC. Protein sequence: CASSLVQGNLDEQFF.

This clonotype was observed at least ten times. The V and J genes are TRBV5-5 and TRBJ2-7; 7 bases align to TRBD1. V was clipped by 0 bases and J by 3 bases; unmatched bases: 3. The CDR3 length is 14 residues. Germline-derived CDR1 and CDR2 are SGHKS and YYEKEE (reference sequence). The CDR3 coding sequence is TGTGCCAGCAGCTTGGCGGCAGGGGGCTACGAGCAGTACTTC. This encodes CASSLAAGGYEQYF.

By frequency in the sample, this clonotype is medium-sized. The genes are TRBV7-6 and TRBJ2-5, with TRBD1 matching over 10 bases. Germline V gene sequence: CDR1 SGHVS, CDR2 FNYEAQ. This CDR3 comprises 15 residues. J was trimmed by 0 bases and V by 5 bases; bases with no gene match: 3. The CDR3 coding sequence is TGTGCCAGCAGCCCGGGACAGGGGTACCAAGAGACCCAGTACTTC. Its protein product is CASSPGQGYQETQYF.

In this sample, this clonotype turned up many times. The rearrangement uses TRBV25-1 and TRBJ2-5, with D possibly TRBD2 on 5 matching bases. The length of the CDR3 is 14 residues. V was cut by 6 bases and J by 2 bases, with 13 bases left in between. Germline loops: CDR1 MGHDK, CDR2 SYGVNS. The chain's CDR3 is CASSPVAGQETQYF. The DNA for the CDR3 is TGTGCCAGCAGCCCTGTGGCGGGTCAAGAGACCCAGTACTTC.

The table lists this clonotype with many counts. V usage is TRBV7-6 and J usage is TRBJ1-1, with 9 bases identical to TRBD1. The CDR3 totals 16 residues. Losses at the gene ends were 0 bases for V and 4 bases for J; bases not matched to a gene: 6. Germline V gene sequence: CDR1 SGHVS, CDR2 FNYEAQ. CDR3 loop: CASSLATGGMITEAFF. The CDR3 region has the DNA TGTGCCAGCAGCTTAGCCACAGGGGGCATGATCACTGAAGCTTTCTTT.

This clonotype was recorded many times. The gene calls are TRBV6-1 and TRBJ2-2, with D perhaps matching TRBD2 (5 bases). Trimming cost V 8 bases and J 1 base, with 8 bases left between them. Germline V gene data show CDR1 as MNHNS and CDR2 as SASEGT. The CDR3 spans 13 residues. The CDR3 loop reads CASGTRNTGELFF. CDR3 DNA: TGTGCCAGCGGAACTAGGAACACCGGGGAGCTGTTTTTT.

This clonotype was counted many times. V usage is TRBV7-9 and J usage is TRBJ1-2; 8 bases fit TRBD1. This CDR3 spans 15 amino acids. V trimming: 5 bases; J trimming: 2 bases; junction bases outside the gene matches: 7. Germline loops: CDR1 SEHNR, CDR2 FQNEAQ (reference sequence). The CDR3 loop reads CASSTSTGANYGYTF. DNA for the CDR3: TGTGCCAGCAGCACCTCGACAGGGGCGAACTATGGCTACACCTTC.

This clonotype was picked up many times. V and J are TRBV4-1 and TRBJ1-5; D might be TRBD2 (6 bases). The DNA end lines up better with TRBJ2-3; the J call may be wrong. Germline lookup yields CDR1 MGHRA and CDR2 YSYEKL. This CDR3 is 15 amino acids long. CDR3 coding DNA: TGCGCCAGCAGCCAACCCGGGACTTTTGACCAGCCCCAGTATTTT. It yields the protein CASSQPGTFDQPQYF.

In its sample, this clonotype is medium-sized (0.01 to 0.1%). The chain combines TRBV5-1 with TRBJ2-2; D is undetermined. The CDR3 runs to 13 residues. CDR1 and CDR2 (germline): SGHRS, YFSETQ. The V end lost 1 base, the J end lost 1 base, and 2 bases lay between the germline ends. This CDR3 reads CASSLWNTGELFF. CDR3 DNA sequence: TGCGCCAGCAGCTTGTGGAACACCGGGGAGCTGTTTTTT.